This T cell receptor beta chain is from a study of T cells in Graves' hyperthyroidism and ophthalmopathy. Findings and limits, study-wide: Separating ophthalmopathy from stable hyperthyroidism was achieved by a 13 V-J model. The blood repertoire included most of the expanded thyroid clonotypes above 0.001.

Trimming pared 5 bases from V and 2 bases from J, leaving 7 bases between. The CDR3 has 14 amino acids. CDR1 is SGHVS, CDR2 FNYEAQ, per germline. From RNA transcripts, TCR beta CDR3 regions were amplified. HTBI primers were employed in a first-round RT-PCR of the TCR CDR3. MiXCR, run by TCRdb on the multiplex PCR reads, gives a single entry per CDR3 protein. The table has 96,000 or so distinct CDR3 sequences, approximately 56% seen once. Pregnant or lactating patients were excluded, as were those with uncontrolled infection or other autoimmune disease. Points on this clonotype: Its antigen is still unknown. This CDR3 is missing its conserved last phenylalanine or tryptophan, likely due to a read error.

The specimen sequenced was blood. The chain couples TRBV7-6 to TRBJ2-6; the D gene is possibly TRBD2 (6 bases). The origin of this receptor is a woman between 40 and 50 years old with Graves' hyperthyroidism. CDR3 nucleotide sequence: TGTGCCAGCAGCAGACTAGCTGGGGCCAACGTCCTGACTTTG. Translated, it gives CASSRLAGANVLTL.